The 28 T cell receptor beta chains reported below all come from one sample, sequenced in a study of cytomegalovirus exposure and HLA in healthy donors. Primers for the PCR totalled 60 Vbeta and 13 Jbeta. Here immunoSEQ multiplex PCR was the method, and the copy in TCRdb shows in-frame clones only, minus some. The sample lists tens of thousands of clones; around 53% were seen once. The sequencing input was PBMCs. All receptors come from a woman in her thirties or forties in good health and CMV-seropositive.

This clone occurred a few times. The chain employs TRBV5-1 and TRBJ2-5, with 7 bases matching TRBD1. Germline V gene lookup returns CDR1 SGHRS and CDR2 YFSETQ. After removal of 3 bases from V and 1 base from J, the junction contained 3 bases not matched to a gene. The CDR3 contains 14 residues. CDR3 coding DNA: TGCGCCAGCAGCTGGACAGGCGCCCAAGAGACCCAGTACTTC. Protein sequence: CASSWTGAQETQYF. The variable domain in full, with the rest retrieved from reference TRBV5-1 and TRBJ2-5, is KAGVTQTPRYLIKTRGQQVTLSCSPISGHRSVSWYQQTPGQGLQFLFEYFSETQRNKGNFPGRFSGRQFSNSRSEMNVSTLELGDSALYLCASSWTGAQETQYFGPGTRLLVL.

The rearrangement joins TRBV28 to TRBJ2-7; 7 positions agree with TRBD1. Germline-derived CDR1 and CDR2 are MDHEN and SYDVKM. J lost 3 bases, V lost 3 bases, and 5 bases had no gene match. The length of the CDR3 is 14 residues. CDR3 DNA: TGTGCCAGCAGTTTGGCCGGGACAGTCTACGAGCAGTACTTC. Encoded protein: CASSLAGTVYEQYF. The whole variable domain, remainder taken from reference TRBV28 and TRBJ2-7, is DVKVTQSSRYLVKRTGEKVFLECVQDMDHENMFWYRQDPGLGLRLIYFSYDVKMKEKGDIPEGYSVSREKKERFSLILESASTNQTSMYLCASSLAGTVYEQYFGPGTRLTVT.

The chain links TRBV2 to TRBJ2-7, with TRBD1 identical over 7 bases. CDR3 size: 16 residues. The junction had 18 bases not matched to a gene; V was cut back by 9 bases and J by 4 bases. The germline CDR1 and CDR2 sequences are SNHLY and FYNNEI. CDR3 region: CASPRIVGTASYEQYF. CDR3 in DNA: TGTGCCAGTCCCCGGATTGTAGGGACAGCTTCATACGAGCAGTACTTC.

CDR3 protein: CASIQGRQQETQYF. CDR3 sequence (DNA): TGTGCCAGTATACAGGGGCGTCAGCAAGAGACCCAGTACTTC. The J gene is TRBJ2-5, the V gene TRBV2; 7 bases agree with TRBD1. V trimming: 9 bases; J trimming: 2 bases; junction bases outside the gene matches: 9. The CDR3 contains 14 residues. Germline values: CDR1 SNHLY, CDR2 FYNNEI.

The chain links TRBV5-1 to TRBJ2-3, with 11 bases that match TRBD2. The CDR3 covers 18 residues. Trimming cost V 0 bases and J 1 base; bases outside gene matches: 7. Germline V gives CDR1 SGHRS, CDR2 YFSETQ. The CDR3 sequence is CASSLVSGGARGTDTQYF. The CDR3, as DNA: TGCGCCAGCAGCTTGGTTAGCGGGGGGGCCCGAGGCACAGATACGCAGTATTTT.

This clone was seen a few times. The chain has TRBV7-2 and TRBJ1-5; 7 nucleotides line up with TRBD1. CDR3 length: 16 amino acids. Germline CDR1 and CDR2: SGHTA and FQGNSA. V trimming: 5 bases; J trimming: 5 bases; junction bases outside the gene matches: 12. The CDR3 loop reads CASSEQGRYRYQPQHF. The CDR3 nucleotides are TGTGCCAGCAGCGAACAGGGGCGTTATAGGTATCAGCCCCAGCATTTT. Combining the CDR3 with reference TRBV7-2 and TRBJ1-5 gives the whole variable domain GAGVSQSPSNKVTEKGKDVELRCDPISGHTALYWYRQSLGQGLEFLIYFQGNSAPDKSGLPSDRFSAERTGGSVSTLTIQRTQQEDSAVYLCASSEQGRYRYQPQHFGDGTRLSIL.

The chain links TRBV23-1 to TRBJ1-2; 7 positions match TRBD1. TRBV23-1 is filed as an ORF, its function uncertain. Trimming at V came to 4 bases and at J to 9 bases, leaving 17 bases not matched to a gene. This CDR3 contains 16 residues. Here the CDR3 DNA reads TGCGCCAGCAGTCCACCTTGGAGGGGGCCTGGGGTGTGCTACACCTTC. Its translation is CASSPPWRGPGVCYTF.

The genes are TRBV7-8 and TRBJ1-2; the match to TRBD1 covers 9 bases. Germline assignment: CDR1 SGHVS and CDR2 FQNEAQ. The CDR3 has 21 residues. The V and J ends lost 5 bases and 5 bases, in that order; junction bases with no gene match: 27. The CDR3 loop is CASSITGTGRPRTRLLYGYTF. In nucleotides, the CDR3 is TGTGCCAGCAGCATAACCGGGACAGGGCGACCGCGGACGAGATTACTGTATGGCTACACCTTC.

This clone was observed a handful of times. The V and J genes are TRBV28 and TRBJ1-5; 12 bases are a match to TRBD1. In germline, CDR1 is MDHEN, CDR2 SYDVKM. Trimming cost V 4 bases and J 8 bases; bases outside gene matches: 9. There are 16 residues in the CDR3. CDR3 bases: TGTGCCAGCAGTTACCGGGACAGGGGGCCCCAGGAGCCCCAGCATTTT. It specifies CASSYRDRGPQEPQHF.

The chain links TRBV5-6 to TRBJ1-2; tentative D call: TRBD1 (6 bases). The CDR3 extends over 15 amino acids. Germline lookup yields CDR1 SGHDT and CDR2 YYEEEE. V lost 4 bases and J 4 bases, leaving 17 bases between the germline ends. CDR3 nucleotides: TGTGCCAGCAGCCCGACAGGATTCATGCCCTATGGCTACACCTTC. Translated, it gives CASSPTGFMPYGYTF.

The V gene is TRBV6-5, the J gene TRBJ2-1; no definite D call. The CDR3 runs to 12 residues. CDR1 and CDR2 (germline): MNHEY, SVGAGI. V was clipped by 5 bases and J by 9 bases, with 11 bases between them. The CDR3 nucleotides read TGTGCCAGCAGTCAAAATTACGGTGAGCAGTTCTTC. Translation gives CASSQNYGEQFF.

With respect to this clone: The germline gene is not matched at one end of the junction; a read error may be the cause. The chain uses TRBV9 and TRBJ2-5; TRBD2 matches at 12 bases. This CDR3 spans 16 amino acids. Germline V CDR1 and CDR2: SGDLS, YYNGEE. CDR3 bases: TGTGCCGGCAGCGCAGGACTAGCGGGGACACAAGAGACCCAGTACTTC. It codes for CAGSAGLAGTQETQYF.

CDR3: CASGLTSGPQHF. CDR3 nucleotide sequence: TGTGCTAGTGGTTTGACGTCAGGGCCCCAGCATTTT. The chain carries TRBV12-5 and TRBJ1-5, with D unclear. Per the germline V gene, CDR1 is LGHNT and CDR2 is FRNRAP. Trimming removed 2 bases at V and 9 bases at J, with 8 bases between. The CDR3 covers 12 residues.

The rearrangement joins TRBV11-2 to TRBJ1-1; no reliable D call. CDR1 and CDR2 (germline): SGHAT, FQNNGV. This CDR3 is built from 12 residues. Trimming removed 7 bases from V and 1 base from J, with 7 bases in between. CDR3 bases: TGTGCCAGCACCCTGAGGAACACTGAAGCTTTCTTT. This codes for CASTLRNTEAFF.

This chain uses TRBV4-2 with TRBJ2-2; D is uncertain. V lost 4 bases and J 3 bases, leaving 18 bases between the germline ends. Germline CDR1 LGHNA, CDR2 YNFKEQ. The CDR3 has 17 amino acids. The DNA for the CDR3 is TGTGCCAGCAGCCCAGTCTCGGTCGAGCGACACACCGGGGAGCTGTTTTTT. This gives the protein CASSPVSVERHTGELFF.

V usage is TRBV6-6 and J usage is TRBJ1-1, with 7 positions matching TRBD1. The CDR3 length is 15 residues. V shed 2 bases and J 8 bases; nucleotides not matched to a gene: 11. CDR1 is MNHNY and CDR2 is SVGAGI in the germline V gene (reference sequence). CDR3 DNA: TGTGCCAGCAGTTACCCATCAGGGACAGTCCCCGAAGCTTTCTTT. Protein product: CASSYPSGTVPEAFF.

This clone occurred once. The V call is TRBV18, the J call TRBJ2-7; possible D gene TRBD1, 6 bases. V shed 3 bases and J shed 5 bases, with 14 bases lying between them. The CDR3 runs 14 residues. The germline gives CDR1 KGHSH, CDR2 LQKENI. The CDR3 protein is CASSPDRRSDEQYF. The CDR3 DNA reads TGTGCCAGCTCACCCGACAGGCGAAGCGACGAGCAGTACTTC.

The CDR3 DNA reads TGTGCCAGCAGCCCCGGGTTTGCCGGGTCGGCTTTCTTT. This translates into CASSPGFAGSAFF. The chain uses TRBV13 and TRBJ1-1, with D hard to call. The CDR3 covers 13 residues. CDR1 and CDR2 from the germline V gene are PRHDT and FYEKMQ (reference sequence). Trimming cost V 5 bases and J 11 bases, with 18 bases left between them.

V is TRBV5-1 and J is TRBJ1-3; D is perhaps TRBD1 (6 bases). The CDR3 length is 15 residues. Trimming took 0 bases from V and 4 from J, leaving 11 bases between them. The germline V gene has CDR1 SGHRS and CDR2 YFSETQ. The CDR3 bases are TGCGCCAGCAGCTTGGTAGCAGGGGACGGAAACACCATATATTTT. Amino acids: CASSLVAGDGNTIYF. Supplemented by reference TRBV5-1 and TRBJ1-3, the full variable domain reads KAGVTQTPRYLIKTRGQQVTLSCSPISGHRSVSWYQQTPGQGLQFLFEYFSETQRNKGNFPGRFSGRQFSNSRSEMNVSTLELGDSALYLCASSLVAGDGNTIYFGEGSWLTVV.

The genes are TRBV4-1 and TRBJ2-5, with D perhaps TRBD2 (6 bases). V was clipped by 1 base and J by 4 bases, with 10 bases between them. The CDR3 runs to 14 residues. Looked up from germline, CDR1 is MGHRA and CDR2 is YSYEKL. CDR3 sequence reads: CASSQAQGGETQYF. In nucleotides, the CDR3 is TGCGCCAGCAGCCAAGCCCAGGGAGGAGAGACCCAGTACTTC.

This clone was recorded a few times. The chain uses TRBV28 and TRBJ1-3, with unresolved D. The CDR3 is 13 residues long. Trimming stripped 6 bases from V and 4 bases from J, with 10 bases between. Per the germline V gene, CDR1 is MDHEN and CDR2 is SYDVKM. CDR3 region: CASSSEFGNTIYF. For the CDR3, the DNA is TGTGCCAGCAGCTCGGAGTTCGGAAACACCATATATTTT.

This clone appeared a single time. The V gene is TRBV19, the J gene TRBJ2-6; tentative D call: TRBD1 (5 bases). Germline V gene sequence: CDR1 LNHDA, CDR2 SQIVND (reference sequence). Trimming shortened V by 5 bases and J by 2 bases, and 10 bases separated the two germline ends. The CDR3 loop spans 15 amino acids. This chain's CDR3 is CASSPDRPGANVLTF. The CDR3 region has the DNA TGTGCCAGTAGTCCTGACAGACCTGGGGCCAACGTCCTGACTTTC.

The J gene is TRBJ1-1, the V gene TRBV7-3; 9 bases map to TRBD1. Germline values: CDR1 SGHTA, CDR2 FQGTGA. The V and J ends lost 6 bases and 5 bases, in that order; junction bases with no gene match: 13. This CDR3 spans 16 amino acids. The CDR3 reads CASRITGTGKGTEAFF. The CDR3 region has the DNA TGTGCCAGCAGGATAACCGGGACAGGGAAGGGGACTGAAGCTTTCTTT.

The chain links TRBV14 to TRBJ1-1; D perhaps matches TRBD1 (6 bases). The V and J ends lost 4 bases and 5 bases respectively, with 14 bases between them. Germline V CDR1 and CDR2: SGHDN, FVKESK. The CDR3 sequence is 14 residues long. The CDR3 loop is CASSRVGQPTEAFF. The CDR3 DNA follows: TGTGCCAGCAGCCGCGTCGGACAGCCAACTGAAGCTTTCTTT.

The gene calls are TRBV6-6 and TRBJ1-5; 10 positions match TRBD1. The CDR3 consists of 15 residues. Germline CDR1 and CDR2: MNHNY and SVGAGI (reference sequence). Trimming at V came to 2 bases and at J to 2 bases, leaving 0 bases not matched to a gene. CDR3 residues: CASSYGTGGNQPQHF. In DNA, the CDR3 is TGTGCCAGCAGTTACGGGACAGGGGGCAATCAGCCCCAGCATTTT.

This clone was counted a single time. This rearrangement joins TRBV6-5 to TRBJ1-1, with 7 positions matching TRBD1. Germline CDR1 and CDR2: MNHEY and SVGAGI. The length of the CDR3 is 15 residues. The V and J ends lost 4 bases and 0 bases, in that order; junction bases with no gene match: 5. CDR3 bases: TGTGCCAGCAGTTTGGGACAGAAAATGAACACTGAAGCTTTCTTT. Protein: CASSLGQKMNTEAFF.

There are a few counts of this clone. The chain recombines TRBV7-2 with TRBJ2-5; 8 nucleotides line up with TRBD2. V lost 6 bases, J lost 2 bases, and 11 bases stayed unmatched. The germline V gene encodes CDR1 SGHTA and CDR2 FQGNSA. The CDR3 totals 16 residues. CDR3 region: CASRPGGTGGQETQYF. CDR3 bases: TGTGCCAGCAGACCGGGGGGGACGGGGGGGCAAGAGACCCAGTACTTC.

J is TRBJ2-5 and V is TRBV30; 12 bases are shared with TRBD2. The germline V gene has CDR1 GTSNPN and CDR2 SVGIG (reference sequence). CDR3 length: 16 amino acids. V shed 2 bases and J 3 bases; nucleotides not matched to a gene: 7. The CDR3, as DNA: TGTGCCTGGAGTCCCCCGCGGACTAGCGGGGAAGAGACCCAGTACTTC. Encoded protein: CAWSPPRTSGEETQYF.